This T cell receptor beta chain is from a study of T-cell memory formation after mild COVID-19. CDR1 is KGHDR, CDR2 SFDVKD, per germline. With 1 base removed from V and 5 bases from J, the gap between germline ends came to 9 bases. This CDR3 is built from 14 residues. This clonotype was picked up a small number of times. Antigen unknown. TCRdb independently ran MiXCR on the 5' RACE reads; one entry per CDR3 protein. The data hold hundreds of thousands of distinct CDR3 sequences, with approximately 21% observed a single time. Study-level findings and limits: Clones that contracted from day 15 to 85 had balanced CD4/CD8; later expanders were CD4+ biased. The main location of contracting CD4+ clones was CM and EM, and that of contracting CD8+ clones was EMRA. Researchers could not confirm that second-wave clones peaking on day 37 targeted SARS-CoV-2.

V gene TRBV24-1 combines with J gene TRBJ2-3; no clear D gene. Sequences were obtained from PBMCs or a T cell subset sorted from them (not recorded which). The receptor's source is an adult woman who had mild COVID-19 (a few samples of this study predate the infection). Cell type and time point are not known. CDR3 in amino acids: CATSDFKGGDTQYF. The CDR3 nucleotides are TGTGCCACCAGTGATTTCAAGGGTGGAGATACGCAGTATTTT.